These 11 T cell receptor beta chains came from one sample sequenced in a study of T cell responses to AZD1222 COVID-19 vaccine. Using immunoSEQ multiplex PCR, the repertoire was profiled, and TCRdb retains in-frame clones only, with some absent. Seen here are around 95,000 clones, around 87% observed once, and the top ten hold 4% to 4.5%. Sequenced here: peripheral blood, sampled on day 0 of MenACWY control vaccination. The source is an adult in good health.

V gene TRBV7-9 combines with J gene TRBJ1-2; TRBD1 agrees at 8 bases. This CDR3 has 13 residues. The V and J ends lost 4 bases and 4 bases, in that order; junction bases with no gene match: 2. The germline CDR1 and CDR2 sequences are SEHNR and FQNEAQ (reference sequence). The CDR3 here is CASSSDRVYGYTF. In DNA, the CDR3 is TGTGCCAGCAGCTCGGACAGGGTCTATGGCTACACCTTC.

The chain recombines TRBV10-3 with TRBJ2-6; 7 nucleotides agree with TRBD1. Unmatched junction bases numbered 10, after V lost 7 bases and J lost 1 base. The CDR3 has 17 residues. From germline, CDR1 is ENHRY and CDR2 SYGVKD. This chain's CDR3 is CAINKGQSRSGANVLTF. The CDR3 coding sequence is TGTGCCATCAACAAGGGACAGTCCCGATCTGGGGCCAACGTCCTGACTTTC.

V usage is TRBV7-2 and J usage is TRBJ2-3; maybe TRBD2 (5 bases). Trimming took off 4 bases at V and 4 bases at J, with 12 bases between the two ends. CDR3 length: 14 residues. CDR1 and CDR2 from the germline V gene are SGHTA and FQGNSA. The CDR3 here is CASSSGISADTQYF. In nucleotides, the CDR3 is TGTGCCAGCAGCTCCGGGATCAGCGCAGATACGCAGTATTTT.

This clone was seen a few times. CDR3: CACSLWGGEQYF. DNA for the CDR3: TGTGCCTGTTCGCTTTGGGGGGGTGAGCAGTACTTC. This chain connects TRBV30 to TRBJ2-7, with 7 nucleotides matching TRBD2. The trim removed 6 bases at V and 7 bases at J, leaving 9 bases unmatched. CDR1 and CDR2 from the germline V gene are GTSNPN and SVGIG (reference sequence). This CDR3 is 12 amino acids long.

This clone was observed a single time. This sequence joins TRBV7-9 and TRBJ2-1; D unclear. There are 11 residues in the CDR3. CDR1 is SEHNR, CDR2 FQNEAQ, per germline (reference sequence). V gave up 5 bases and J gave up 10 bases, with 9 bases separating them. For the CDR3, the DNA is TGTGCCAGCAGCACCCAGTCGGAGCAGTTCTTC. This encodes CASSTQSEQFF. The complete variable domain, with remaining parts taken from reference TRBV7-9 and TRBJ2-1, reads DTGVSQNPRHKITKRGQNVTFRCDPISEHNRLYWYRQTLGQGPEFLTYFQNEAQLEKSRLLSDRFSAERPKGSFSTLEIQRTEQGDSAMYLCASSTQSEQFFGPGTRLTVL.

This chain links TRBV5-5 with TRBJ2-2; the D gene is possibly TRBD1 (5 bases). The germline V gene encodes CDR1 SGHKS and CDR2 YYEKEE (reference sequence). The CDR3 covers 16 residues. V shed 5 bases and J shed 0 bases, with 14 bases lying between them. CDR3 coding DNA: TGTGCCAGCAGACTGAGTGGGGCGGCGAACACCGGGGAGCTGTTTTTT. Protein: CASRLSGAANTGELFF.

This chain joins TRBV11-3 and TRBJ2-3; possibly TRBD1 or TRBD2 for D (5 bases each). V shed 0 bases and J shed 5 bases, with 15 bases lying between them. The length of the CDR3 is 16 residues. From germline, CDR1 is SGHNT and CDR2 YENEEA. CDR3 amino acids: CASSLDYRGDGDTQYF. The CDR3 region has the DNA TGTGCCAGCAGCTTAGATTATCGAGGGGATGGAGATACGCAGTATTTT.

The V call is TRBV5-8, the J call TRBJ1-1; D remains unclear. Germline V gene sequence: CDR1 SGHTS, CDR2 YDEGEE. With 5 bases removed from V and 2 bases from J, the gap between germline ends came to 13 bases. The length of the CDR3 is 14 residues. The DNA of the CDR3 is TGTGCCAGCAGTCTGGACGTTGGCAACACTGAAGCTTTCTTT. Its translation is CASSLDVGNTEAFF. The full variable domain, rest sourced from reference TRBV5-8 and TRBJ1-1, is EAGVTQSPTHLIKTRGQQATLRCSPISGHTSVYWYQQALGLGLQFLLWYDEGEERNRGNFPPRFSGRQFPNYSSELNVNALELEDSALYLCASSLDVGNTEAFFGQGTRLTVV.

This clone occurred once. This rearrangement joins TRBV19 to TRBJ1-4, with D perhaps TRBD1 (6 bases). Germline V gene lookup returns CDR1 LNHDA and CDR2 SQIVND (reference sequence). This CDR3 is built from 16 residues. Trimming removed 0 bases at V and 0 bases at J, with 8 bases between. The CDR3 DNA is TGTGCCAGTAGTATAGACGGACAGACAACTAATGAAAAACTGTTTTTT. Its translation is CASSIDGQTTNEKLFF.

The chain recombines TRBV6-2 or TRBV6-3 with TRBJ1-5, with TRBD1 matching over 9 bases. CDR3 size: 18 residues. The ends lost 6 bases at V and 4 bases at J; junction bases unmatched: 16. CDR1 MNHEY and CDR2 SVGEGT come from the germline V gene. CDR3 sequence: CASSNPHVTGGPNQPQHF. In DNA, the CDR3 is TGTGCCAGCAGCAATCCTCATGTGACAGGGGGACCAAATCAGCCCCAGCATTTT.

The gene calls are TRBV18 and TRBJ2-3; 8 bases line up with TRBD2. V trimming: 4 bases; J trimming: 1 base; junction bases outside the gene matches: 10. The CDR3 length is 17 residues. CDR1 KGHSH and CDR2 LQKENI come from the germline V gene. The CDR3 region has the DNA TGTGCCAGCTCACTAGGTTCGGTTAGCGGGGGCACAGATACGCAGTATTTT. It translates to CASSLGSVSGGTDTQYF.